Below, one T cell receptor beta chain is given with its context. The antigen is undetermined. TCRdb analysed the 5' RACE reads with MiXCR anew, one entry per CDR3 protein. The data hold hundreds of thousands of distinct CDR3 sequences, with about 12% observed a single time. The CDR3 is 15 residues long. Germline-derived CDR1 and CDR2 are SGHNT and YENEEA. The V and J ends lost 3 bases and 2 bases, in that order; junction bases with no gene match: 5. The entry originates in a study of identical twins. Whole-study results and caveats: Recombination models fit unrelated individuals' TCR alpha sharing but underestimated twins'. Twin-shared out-of-frame alpha sequences showed excess low generation probability.

These same records also appear under a second study, on yellow fever vaccine responses in identical twins.

The receptor was isolated from a woman aged 18-29 years in good health. V and J are TRBV11-3 and TRBJ1-1, with 8 positions matching TRBD1. The specimen sequenced was PBMCs. CDR3 in DNA: TGTGCCAGCAGCTTTAGCCAGGGGGCTAACACTGAAGCTTTCTTT. Translation gives CASSFSQGANTEAFF. The full variable domain, rest sourced from reference TRBV11-3 and TRBJ1-1, is EAGVVQSPRYKIIEKKQPVAFWCNPISGHNTLYWYLQNLGQGPELLIRYENEEAVDDSQLPKDRFSAERLKGVDSTLKIQPAELGDSAVYLCASSFSQGANTEAFFGQGTRLTVV.